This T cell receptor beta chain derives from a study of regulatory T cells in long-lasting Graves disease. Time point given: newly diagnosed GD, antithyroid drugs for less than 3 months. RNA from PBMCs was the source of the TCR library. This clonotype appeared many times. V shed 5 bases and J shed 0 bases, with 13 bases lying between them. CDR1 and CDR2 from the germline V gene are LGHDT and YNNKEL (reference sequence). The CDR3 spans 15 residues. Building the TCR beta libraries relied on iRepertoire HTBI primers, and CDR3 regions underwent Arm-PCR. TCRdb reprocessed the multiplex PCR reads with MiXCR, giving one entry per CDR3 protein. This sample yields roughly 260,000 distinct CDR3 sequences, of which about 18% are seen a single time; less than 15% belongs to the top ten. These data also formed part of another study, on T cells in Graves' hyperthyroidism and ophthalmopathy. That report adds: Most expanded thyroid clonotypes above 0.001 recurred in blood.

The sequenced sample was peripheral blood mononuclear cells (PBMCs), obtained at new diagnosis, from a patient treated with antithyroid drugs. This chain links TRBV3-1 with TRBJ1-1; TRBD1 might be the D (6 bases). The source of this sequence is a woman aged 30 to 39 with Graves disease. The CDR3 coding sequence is TGTGCCAGCAGCGCCGGGACATCCCTGAACACTGAAGCTTTCTTT. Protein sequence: CASSAGTSLNTEAFF. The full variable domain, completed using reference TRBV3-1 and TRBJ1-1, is DTAVSQTPKYLVTQMGNDKSIKCEQNLGHDTMYWYKQDSKKFLKIMFSYNNKELIINETVPNRFSPKSPDKAHLNLHINSLELGDSAVYFCASSAGTSLNTEAFFGQGTRLTVV.